Listed below are T cell receptor beta chains from one sample, sequenced in a study of CD8 T cells in ankylosing spondylitis. TCRdb reprocessed the 5' RACE reads with MiXCR, giving one entry per CDR3 protein. This table has hundreds of thousands of distinct CDR3 sequences, 25% to 30% appearing once. Sequencing used blood, either unsorted or a sorted T cell fraction (not recorded which). The receptors originated from a male donor with ankylosing spondylitis. Both conserved end residues are part of each CDR3. The D gene is left open where the match is weak. Not all rows give a size; the values are once, few, many and, for expanded clones, a class.

d_call j_call clone_size v_call cdr3_aa cdr3_nt
TRBD1 TRBJ2-1 - TRBV11-2 CASTAAGGVDEQFF TGTGCCAGCACAGCGGCAGGGGGCGTCGATGAGCAGTTCTTC
- TRBJ2-2 - TRBV6-2/TRBV6-3 CASKSTGSTGELFF TGTGCCAGCAAAAGTACAGGATCCACCGGGGAGCTGTTTTTT
TRBD2 TRBJ2-5 few TRBV5-1 CASSFGLAGEETQYF TGCGCCAGCAGCTTTGGGTTAGCGGGAGAAGAGACCCAGTACTTC
- TRBJ1-5 - TRBV6-1 CASSEDYLPQHF TGTGCCAGCAGTGAAGACTACCTACCCCAGCATTTT
- TRBJ1-5 many TRBV11-2 CASSPGGAGSNQPQHF TGTGCCAGCAGCCCGGGGGGCGCGGGCAGCAATCAGCCCCAGCATTTT
TRBD1 TRBJ2-5 - TRBV5-5 CASRQGVGETQYF TGTGCCAGCCGCCAGGGGGTAGGAGAGACCCAGTACTTC
- TRBJ2-6 - TRBV10-3 CAISEFASGANVLTF TGTGCCATCAGTGAGTTTGCCTCTGGGGCCAACGTCCTGACTTTC
- TRBJ1-1 - TRBV18 CASKRRENTEAFF TGTGCCAGCAAAAGGAGGGAGAACACTGAAGCTTTCTTT
TRBD1 TRBJ2-2 few TRBV10-3 CAISNAGTVNTGELFF TGTGCCATCAGTAACGCCGGGACAGTGAACACCGGGGAGCTGTTTTTT
- TRBJ1-1 - TRBV11-2 CASSLDGGYTEAFF TGTGCCAGCAGCCTCGATGGGGGCTACACTGAAGCTTTCTTT
- TRBJ1-5 once TRBV12-3/TRBV12-4 CASSLYFRGWDQPQHF TGTGCCAGCAGTTTATATTTTCGGGGATGGGATCAGCCCCAGCATTTT
- TRBJ1-2 - TRBV12-3/TRBV12-4 CASSSGVGYTF TGTGCCAGCAGTTCCGGGGTCGGCTACACCTTC
- TRBJ1-6 - TRBV5-5 CASSLLPGPYNSPLHF TGTGCCAGCAGCTTGTTGCCAGGGCCTTATAATTCACCCCTCCACTTT
- TRBJ2-2 - TRBV3-1 CASSQEWQGSPGNTGELFF TGTGCCAGCAGCCAAGAATGGCAGGGGTCTCCGGGAAATACCGGGGAGCTGTTTTTT
TRBD2 TRBJ2-7 - TRBV11-2 CASSHSGSIYEQYF TGTGCCAGCAGTCATAGCGGGAGTATCTACGAGCAGTACTTC
- TRBJ1-3 few TRBV6-1 CASSEARGTGNTIYF TGTGCCAGCAGTGAAGCGAGGGGGACTGGAAACACCATATATTTT
TRBD2 TRBJ2-1 - TRBV10-1 CASNKNLAGGYNEQFF TGCGCCAGCAACAAAAATCTAGCGGGGGGATACAATGAGCAGTTCTTC
TRBD2 TRBJ2-2 - TRBV4-2 CASSPTTGTSAGELFF TGTGCCAGCAGCCCTACAACCGGGACTAGCGCCGGGGAGCTGTTTTTT